This T cell receptor (beta chain) was sequenced during a study of T-cell reconstitution after alpha-beta-depleted transplantation in children. Notes on this clonotype: Antigen specificity is unknown.

Study conclusions and caveats: Reportedly, roughly two months post-transplant, alpha-beta T cells arose from several hundred expanded graft clones. A year had passed since transplant, and T-cell counts and diversity by then came mostly from newly produced T cells.

During its preparation, the TCRbeta library received unique molecular identifiers. TCRdb fed the PCR reads into MiXCR, producing one record per CDR3 protein. The data hold under 450,000 distinct CDR3 sequences, with around 15% observed a single time. This clonotype was obtained from a boy younger than two who had a stem cell transplant for Wiskott-Aldrich syndrome, so the T cells may come from the graft donor. The starting material was PBMCs, mostly from graft donor cells, obtained 360 days after TCRalphabeta/CD19-depleted stem cell transplant.

Here the CDR3 reads CASRAVGGKAYEQYF. CDR3 sequence (DNA): TGCGCCAGCAGGGCCGTCGGGGGAAAGGCCTACGAGCAGTACTTC. The V gene is TRBV5-1, the J gene TRBJ2-7; tentatively, D is TRBD2 (6 bases). Trimming took 5 bases from V and 2 from J, leaving 17 bases between them. The CDR3 length is 15 residues. Germline CDR1 is SGHRS and CDR2 is YFSETQ.